This T cell receptor (beta chain) is drawn from a study of T cell changes during pregnancy in multiple sclerosis. The CDR3 is made up of 16 amino acids. The germline V gene has CDR1 SGHNT and CDR2 YYREEE (reference sequence). With 5 bases clipped from V and 6 bases from J, the junction kept 16 bases outside the gene matches. Sequencing was performed with immunoSEQ multiplex PCR; in TCRdb, only in-frame clones are kept and a portion is missing. Of roughly 41,000 clones listed, 80% to 90% were seen once; the top ten hold approximately 0.61%. The rearrangement joins TRBV5-4 to TRBJ2-7; 8 bases agree with TRBD2. The receptor's source is a female donor with multiple sclerosis, enrolled in a pregnancy study. This specimen consisted of CD4+ T cells from peripheral blood mononuclear cells, obtained in the first trimester of pregnancy. The CDR3 DNA reads as TGTGCCAGCAGTCCGGGGGGGGGAGTAGCGGGTATCGAGCAGTACTTC. Encoded protein: CASSPGGGVAGIEQYF.